This entry concerns a single T cell receptor (beta chain). Its specificity is unknown. The data originate from a study of graft-versus-host responses after intestinal transplantation. About the study: The study gave all recipients anti-thymocyte globulin induction, then tacrolimus and steroids for about three years.

TCRdb keeps only in-frame clones here, not all; method: immunoSEQ multiplex PCR. The profile covers just over 70,000 clones, with over 75% appearing a single time and around 0.37% taken by the ten largest. The CDR3 is made up of 17 amino acids. Trimming cost V 2 bases and J 1 base; bases outside gene matches: 1. CDR1 and CDR2 from the germline V gene are MDHEN and SYDVKM. Whole-study findings and limits: The presence of high graft-versus-host to host-versus-graft clonal ratios in allografts characterized patients with graft-donor T cell macrochimerism. Recipient marrow showed GvH clones, some seen first in ileum or blood.

This TCR was recovered from a human donor who was the organ donor for an intestinal transplant. This rearrangement joins TRBV28 to TRBJ2-3; 15 bases map to TRBD2. The sequencing used unstimulated CD4+ T cells sorted from spleen or lymph node cells, collected before transplant. The CDR3 loop reads CASSLGLAGGRTDTQYF. The DNA for the CDR3 is TGTGCCAGCAGTTTAGGACTAGCGGGGGGGCGCACAGATACGCAGTATTTT.